In its sample, the clone carrying this T cell receptor beta chain was seen many times. The junction differs from germline at one of its ends, possibly a read error. The CDR3 has 14 residues. Sample time point: pre-sensitization, week 0. Sample treatment: therapeutic diphenylcyclopropenone sensitization with weekly scalp DPC. Someone pulled total RNA out of unfractionated whole blood. In TCRdb, the RACE reads were re-called with MiXCR into one record per CDR3 protein. The sample shows tens of thousands of distinct CDR3 sequences, 9% to 12% of them seen only once. The data were taken from a study of human T cells and chemical hapten exposure.

The sequencing used whole blood, collected in connection with sensitization to the hapten diphenylcyclopropenone (DPC). This sequence joins TRBV12-3 or TRBV12-4 and TRBJ1-3; D is unresolved. This TCR came from a man in his forties or fifties with alopecia areata. Some clones in this sample may be carry-over from other donors' samples. In DNA form, the CDR3 reads TGTGCCAGCAGTTTAGATGACTCTGAAAACACCATATATTTT. It is translated as CASSLDDSENTIYF.